A selection of T cell receptor beta chains follows, all from one sample in a study of blood T cells in healthy people across ages. TCRdb fed the 5' RACE reads into MiXCR, producing one record per CDR3 protein. The repertoire includes some 800,000 distinct CDR3 sequences, about 25% of them detected once, and roughly 3.8% sits in the top ten. The same data also contributed to another study, on T cells of mothers and their children.

The specimen was blood. The source is a boy younger than 18 in good health. CDR3s include the opening cysteine and the closing phenylalanine or tryptophan. A D gene is named only where the DNA matches it firmly. The listing skips clone size in some rows; elsewhere it reads once, few, many or a size class.

size: few
J: TRBJ1-2
V: TRBV27
D: NA
CDR3: CASSFRGDLYGYTF
DNA: TGTGCCAGCAGTTTCAGGGGAGACCTCTATGGCTACACCTTC

size: NA
J: TRBJ2-5
V: TRBV7-9
D: TRBD1
CDR3: CASSLVGTGGPETQYF
DNA: TGTGCCAGCAGCTTAGTTGGGACAGGGGGCCCGGAGACCCAGTACTTC

size: NA
J: TRBJ1-4
V: TRBV20-1
D: TRBD1
CDR3: CSARERQGWDEKLFF
DNA: TGCAGTGCTAGAGAAAGACAGGGGTGGGATGAAAAACTGTTTTTT

size: few
J: TRBJ2-1
V: TRBV7-6
D: NA
CDR3: CASSLRLWGEQFF
DNA: TGTGCCAGCAGCTTAAGGTTGTGGGGGGAGCAGTTCTTC

size: few
J: TRBJ2-7
V: TRBV27
D: NA
CDR3: CASSSRFHYEQYF
DNA: TGTGCCAGCAGTTCCCGTTTTCACTACGAGCAGTACTTC

size: few
J: TRBJ2-1
V: TRBV9
D: NA
CDR3: CASSSGVDEQFF
DNA: TGTGCCAGCAGCTCGGGGGTGGATGAGCAGTTCTTC

size: few
J: TRBJ1-2
V: TRBV29-1
D: NA
CDR3: CSVGGTYGYTF
DNA: TGCAGCGTTGGTGGAACCTATGGCTACACCTTC

size: few
J: TRBJ2-5
V: TRBV10-3
D: TRBD2
CDR3: CAIRDGVAGYQYF
DNA: TGTGCCATCAGAGACGGGGTAGCGGGTTACCAGTACTTC

size: few
J: TRBJ2-3
V: TRBV5-6
D: TRBD2
CDR3: CASSLPSGADTQYF
DNA: TGTGCCAGCAGCTTACCTAGCGGGGCAGATACGCAGTATTTT

size: NA
J: TRBJ2-7
V: TRBV30
D: NA
CDR3: CAWSVNRATYEQYF
DNA: TGTGCCTGGAGTGTAAACAGGGCGACTTACGAGCAGTACTTC

size: few
J: TRBJ2-6
V: TRBV24-1
D: NA
CDR3: CATGGGSGANVLTF
DNA: TGTGCCACCGGTGGTGGCTCTGGGGCCAACGTCCTGACTTTC

size: NA
J: TRBJ2-5
V: TRBV20-1
D: NA
CDR3: CSAAWSTQYF
DNA: TGCAGTGCTGCGTGGTCGACCCAGTACTTC

size: few
J: TRBJ2-6
V: TRBV29-1
D: NA
CDR3: CSVLGLSGANVLTF
DNA: TGCAGCGTATTAGGGTTGTCCGGGGCCAACGTCCTGACTTTC

size: NA
J: TRBJ1-5
V: TRBV29-1
D: NA
CDR3: CSVGGSNQPQHF
DNA: TGCAGCGTTGGGGGAAGCAATCAGCCCCAGCATTTT

size: many
J: TRBJ2-5
V: TRBV15
D: TRBD2
CDR3: CATGTTSGSGWETQYF
DNA: TGTGCCACCGGAACGACTAGCGGGAGTGGCTGGGAGACCCAGTACTTC

size: NA
J: TRBJ2-3
V: TRBV20-1
D: TRBD1
CDR3: CSARARSGQGVNTQYF
DNA: TGCAGTGCTAGAGCAAGGTCTGGTCAGGGGGTAAATACGCAGTATTTT

size: NA
J: TRBJ2-6
V: TRBV6-1
D: TRBD2
CDR3: CASSEVGGSGANVLTF
DNA: TGTGCCAGCAGTGAAGTCGGGGGGTCGGGGGCCAACGTCCTGACTTTC

size: NA
J: TRBJ1-1
V: TRBV4-3
D: NA
CDR3: CASSQGMAENTEAFF
DNA: TGCGCCAGCAGCCAAGGCATGGCAGAGAACACTGAAGCTTTCTTT

size: NA
J: TRBJ2-3
V: TRBV4-1
D: TRBD2
CDR3: CASSQVAGHSTDTQYF
DNA: TGCGCCAGCAGCCAAGTAGCGGGGCATAGCACAGATACGCAGTATTTT

size: NA
J: TRBJ2-2
V: TRBV19
D: NA
CDR3: CASIGVNTGELFF
DNA: TGTGCCAGTATCGGGGTTAACACCGGGGAGCTGTTTTTT

size: NA
J: TRBJ2-7
V: TRBV29-1
D: NA
CDR3: CSVGGTSGEPYEQYF
DNA: TGCAGCGTTGGAGGGACGAGTGGCGAACCCTACGAGCAGTACTTC

size: once
J: TRBJ1-1
V: TRBV7-2
D: NA
CDR3: CASSFTGNRVGTEAFF
DNA: TGTGCCAGCAGCTTTACAGGGAATCGAGTCGGTACTGAAGCTTTCTTT

size: few
J: TRBJ2-1
V: TRBV29-1
D: NA
CDR3: CSVLTDYNEQFF
DNA: TGCAGCGTCTTGACAGACTACAATGAGCAGTTCTTC

size: few
J: TRBJ2-3
V: TRBV4-1
D: TRBD2
CDR3: CASSPGALARNTDTQYF
DNA: TGCGCCAGCAGCCCCGGTGCACTAGCGAGAAACACAGATACGCAGTATTTT

size: NA
J: TRBJ1-3
V: TRBV3-1
D: NA
CDR3: CASSQGSWQNTIYF
DNA: TGTGCCAGCAGCCAAGGAAGTTGGCAGAACACCATATATTTT

size: NA
J: TRBJ2-7
V: TRBV13
D: NA
CDR3: CASSLNAGTQGPYEQYF
DNA: TGTGCCAGCAGCCTTAACGCGGGGACACAGGGACCCTACGAGCAGTACTTC

size: few
J: TRBJ2-2
V: TRBV18
D: NA
CDR3: CASSQQASGELFF
DNA: TGTGCCAGCTCACAGCAGGCGTCCGGGGAGCTGTTTTTT

size: NA
J: TRBJ2-7
V: TRBV28
D: NA
CDR3: CATALPGIYEQYF
DNA: TGTGCCACCGCCCTCCCGGGTATATACGAGCAGTACTTC

size: NA
J: TRBJ2-3
V: TRBV5-1
D: TRBD1
CDR3: CASSVGTGSTDTQYF
DNA: TGCGCCAGCAGCGTCGGGACAGGGAGCACAGATACGCAGTATTTT

size: NA
J: TRBJ2-4
V: TRBV7-2
D: TRBD1
CDR3: CASSLRTGLAKNIQYF
DNA: TGTGCCAGCAGCCTACGGACAGGGTTGGCCAAAAACATTCAGTACTTC

size: few
J: TRBJ1-1
V: TRBV20-1
D: NA
CDR3: CRGGENAEAFF
DNA: TGCAGGGGCGGGGAGAACGCTGAAGCTTTCTTT

size: NA
J: TRBJ2-3
V: TRBV29-1
D: NA
CDR3: CSVESPASGVGTDTQYF
DNA: TGCAGCGTTGAATCCCCTGCTTCGGGAGTAGGCACAGATACGCAGTATTTT

size: NA
J: TRBJ2-1
V: TRBV28
D: NA
CDR3: CASRGTLAKNLNEQFF
DNA: TGTGCCAGCAGGGGGACGCTAGCCAAGAATTTGAATGAGCAGTTCTTC

size: few
J: TRBJ2-5
V: TRBV7-2
D: NA
CDR3: CASSLVRHEETQYF
DNA: TGTGCCAGCAGCTTAGTTCGGCATGAGGAGACCCAGTACTTC

size: few
J: TRBJ2-1
V: TRBV15
D: NA
CDR3: CATSRAKTFSYNEQFF
DNA: TGTGCCACCAGCAGGGCAAAAACCTTCTCCTACAATGAGCAGTTCTTC

size: few
J: TRBJ2-2
V: TRBV12-3/TRBV12-4
D: NA
CDR3: CASSIGGSTGELFF
DNA: TGTGCCAGCAGTATTGGCGGGTCCACCGGGGAGCTGTTTTTT

size: few
J: TRBJ2-5
V: TRBV6-6
D: NA
CDR3: CASRALGGETQYF
DNA: TGTGCCAGCAGGGCTTTAGGAGGAGAGACCCAGTACTTC

size: few
J: TRBJ1-1
V: TRBV4-3
D: NA
CDR3: CASSQGLGTAPGVNTEAFF
DNA: TGCGCCAGCAGCCAAGGCTTAGGGACCGCCCCTGGGGTGAACACTGAAGCTTTCTTT

size: few
J: TRBJ2-5
V: TRBV29-1
D: NA
CDR3: CSVERGGSAGDPIETQYF
DNA: TGCAGCGTTGAGCGCGGAGGATCGGCTGGTGACCCAATAGAGACCCAGTACTTC

size: NA
J: TRBJ1-2
V: TRBV6-2/TRBV6-3
D: TRBD1
CDR3: CASRKPGQGHYGYTF
DNA: TGTGCCAGCAGAAAACCGGGACAGGGTCACTATGGCTACACCTTC

size: few
J: TRBJ2-7
V: TRBV29-1
D: NA
CDR3: CSVLGQTERQYF
DNA: TGCAGCGTCCTCGGACAGACAGAGCGGCAGTACTTC

size: few
J: TRBJ2-7
V: TRBV28
D: TRBD1
CDR3: CASSPATGGISYEQYF
DNA: TGTGCCAGCAGTCCCGCTACAGGGGGCATCTCCTACGAGCAGTACTTC

size: NA
J: TRBJ2-7
V: TRBV21-1
D: NA
CDR3: CASSKTHEQYF
DNA: TGTGCCAGCAGCAAAACGCACGAGCAGTACTTC

size: NA
J: TRBJ2-3
V: TRBV27
D: TRBD2
CDR3: CASSSGLAANTQYF
DNA: TGTGCCAGCAGTTCGGGACTAGCGGCAAATACGCAGTATTTT

size: few
J: TRBJ2-7
V: TRBV7-2
D: NA
CDR3: CASSLGGHYYEQYF
DNA: TGTGCCAGCAGCTTAGGGGGCCACTACTACGAGCAGTACTTC

size: few
J: TRBJ2-1
V: TRBV7-9
D: NA
CDR3: CASTYLQRFSYNEQFF
DNA: TGCGCCAGCACCTACCTCCAGAGGTTCTCCTACAATGAGCAGTTCTTC

size: NA
J: TRBJ2-3
V: TRBV7-2
D: TRBD1
CDR3: CASSLYQGATDTQYF
DNA: TGTGCCAGCAGCTTATATCAGGGGGCGACAGATACGCAGTATTTT

size: few
J: TRBJ2-7
V: TRBV11-1
D: TRBD2
CDR3: CASSWPESGGLKILPYEQYF
DNA: TGTGCCAGCAGCTGGCCTGAAAGCGGGGGGCTAAAAATCCTTCCCTACGAGCAGTACTTC

size: NA
J: TRBJ1-3
V: TRBV28
D: NA
CDR3: CASMNKMLPSGNTIYF
DNA: TGTGCCAGCATGAATAAGATGCTCCCCTCTGGAAACACCATATATTTT

size: few
J: TRBJ2-5
V: TRBV12-3/TRBV12-4
D: TRBD2
CDR3: CASSSGTSGRATETQYF
DNA: TGTGCCAGCAGTTCCGGGACTAGCGGGAGGGCCACAGAGACCCAGTACTTC